Ten or more counts support the clone carrying this TCR beta chain. Its antigen is not known. The sample originates from a study of response to subunit inactivated influenza vaccine. Study conclusions and caveats: Authors suggested seasonal influenza vaccinations each recruit few new T cells.

V dropped 3 bases and J dropped 7 bases, with 6 bases sitting between them. The CDR3 is 11 residues long. TCRdb reprocessed the RT-PCR reads with MiXCR, giving one entry per CDR3 protein. The sample holds more than 200,000 distinct CDR3 sequences, 10% to 15% seen once. This clonotype originated in a man aged 45-60 years who received an inactivated influenza vaccine. Sequenced here: non-naive T cells sorted from PBMCs, sampled roughly 15 days before vaccination. This chain joins TRBV12-3 or TRBV12-4 and TRBJ2-5; no reliable D call. The chain's CDR3 is CASSFIGTQYF. CDR3 bases: TGTGCCAGCAGTTTTATTGGGACCCAGTACTTC.